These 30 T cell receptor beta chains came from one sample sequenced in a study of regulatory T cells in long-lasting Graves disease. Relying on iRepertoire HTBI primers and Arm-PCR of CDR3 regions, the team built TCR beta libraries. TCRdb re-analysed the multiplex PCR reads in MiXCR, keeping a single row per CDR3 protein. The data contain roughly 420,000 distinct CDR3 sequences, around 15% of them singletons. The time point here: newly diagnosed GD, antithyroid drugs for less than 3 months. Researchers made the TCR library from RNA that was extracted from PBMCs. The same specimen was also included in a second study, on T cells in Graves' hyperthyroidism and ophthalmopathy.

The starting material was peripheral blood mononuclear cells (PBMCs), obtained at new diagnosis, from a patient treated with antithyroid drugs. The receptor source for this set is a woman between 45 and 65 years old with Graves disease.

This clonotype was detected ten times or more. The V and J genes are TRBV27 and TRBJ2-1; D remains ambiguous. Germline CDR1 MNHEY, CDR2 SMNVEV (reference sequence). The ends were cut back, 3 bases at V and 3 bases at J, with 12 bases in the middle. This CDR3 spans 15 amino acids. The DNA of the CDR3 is TGTGCCAGCAGTTTCGAGACCAAAGTCTACAATGAGCAGTTCTTC. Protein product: CASSFETKVYNEQFF.

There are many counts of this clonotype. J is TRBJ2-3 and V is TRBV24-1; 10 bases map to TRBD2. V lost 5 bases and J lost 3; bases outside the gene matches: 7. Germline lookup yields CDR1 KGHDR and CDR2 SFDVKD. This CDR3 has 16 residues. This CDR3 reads CATSASGSEKTDTQYF. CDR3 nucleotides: TGTGCCACCAGTGCTAGCGGGAGCGAGAAGACAGATACGCAGTATTTT.

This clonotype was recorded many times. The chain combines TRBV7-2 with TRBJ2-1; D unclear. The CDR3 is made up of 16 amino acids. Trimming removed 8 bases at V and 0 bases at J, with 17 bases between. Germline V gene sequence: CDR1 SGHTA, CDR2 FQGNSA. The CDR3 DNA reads TGTGCCAGCCGTCCGGCGGAGCTAGTCTCCTACAATGAGCAGTTCTTC. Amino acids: CASRPAELVSYNEQFF.

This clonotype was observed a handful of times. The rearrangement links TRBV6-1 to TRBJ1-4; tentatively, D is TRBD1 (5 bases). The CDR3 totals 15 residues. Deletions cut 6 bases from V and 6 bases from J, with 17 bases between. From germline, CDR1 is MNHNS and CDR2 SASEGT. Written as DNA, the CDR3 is TGTGCCAGCAGGGGCGGACGGGACGCCTATGAAAAACTGTTTTTT. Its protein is CASRGGRDAYEKLFF.

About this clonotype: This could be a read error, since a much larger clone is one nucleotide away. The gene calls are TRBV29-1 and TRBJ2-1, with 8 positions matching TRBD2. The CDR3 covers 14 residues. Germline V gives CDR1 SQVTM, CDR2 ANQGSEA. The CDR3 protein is CTVEVGTSQPEQFF. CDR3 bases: TGCACCGTTGAAGTGGGGACTAGTCAACCTGAGCAGTTCTTC.

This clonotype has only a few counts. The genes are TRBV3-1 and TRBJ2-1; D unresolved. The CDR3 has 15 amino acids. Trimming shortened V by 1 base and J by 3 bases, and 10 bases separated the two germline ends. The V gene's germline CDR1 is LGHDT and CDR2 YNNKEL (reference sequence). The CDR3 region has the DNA TGTGCCAGCAGCCAAGTCCCACACGACTACAATGAGCAGTTCTTC. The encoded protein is CASSQVPHDYNEQFF.

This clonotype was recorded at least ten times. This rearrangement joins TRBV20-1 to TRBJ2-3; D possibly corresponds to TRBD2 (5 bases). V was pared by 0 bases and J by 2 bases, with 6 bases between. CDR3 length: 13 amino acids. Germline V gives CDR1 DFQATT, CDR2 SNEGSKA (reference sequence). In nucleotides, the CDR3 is TGCAGTGCTAGAGATGACTACACAGATACGCAGTATTTT. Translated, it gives CSARDDYTDTQYF.

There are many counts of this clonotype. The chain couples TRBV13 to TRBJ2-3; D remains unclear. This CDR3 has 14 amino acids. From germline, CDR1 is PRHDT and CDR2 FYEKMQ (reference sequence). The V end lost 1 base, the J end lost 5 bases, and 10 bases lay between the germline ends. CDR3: CASSLELGLDTQYF. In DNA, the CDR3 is TGTGCCAGCAGCTTAGAGCTGGGTCTAGATACGCAGTATTTT.

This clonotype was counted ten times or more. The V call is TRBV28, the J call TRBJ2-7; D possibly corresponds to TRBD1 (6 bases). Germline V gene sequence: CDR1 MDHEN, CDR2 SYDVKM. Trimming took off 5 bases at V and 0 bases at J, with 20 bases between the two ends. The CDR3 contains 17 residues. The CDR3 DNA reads TGTGCCAGCAGTACCCGTTCCGGGACAATAGCCTCCTACGAGCAGTACTTC. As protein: CASSTRSGTIASYEQYF.

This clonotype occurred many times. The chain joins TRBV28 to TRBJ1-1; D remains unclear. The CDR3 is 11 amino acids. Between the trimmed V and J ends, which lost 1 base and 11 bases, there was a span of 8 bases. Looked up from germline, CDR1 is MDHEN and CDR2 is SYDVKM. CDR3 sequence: CASSLYGEAFF. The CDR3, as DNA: TGTGCCAGCAGTTTATACGGGGAGGCTTTCTTT.

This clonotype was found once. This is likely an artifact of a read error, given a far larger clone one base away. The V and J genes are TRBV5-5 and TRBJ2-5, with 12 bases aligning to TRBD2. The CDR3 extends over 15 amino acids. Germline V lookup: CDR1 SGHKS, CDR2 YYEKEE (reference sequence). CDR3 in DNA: TGCGCCAGCAGCCCCGGGACTAGCGGGTCACATGAGCAGTACTTC. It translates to CASSPGTSGSHEQYF.

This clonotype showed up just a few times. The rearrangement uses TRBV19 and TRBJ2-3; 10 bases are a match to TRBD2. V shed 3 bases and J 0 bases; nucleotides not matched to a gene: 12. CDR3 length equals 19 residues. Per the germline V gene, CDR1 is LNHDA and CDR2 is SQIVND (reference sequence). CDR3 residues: CASSIIGLAGEQSTDTQYF. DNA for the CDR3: TGTGCCAGTAGTATTATAGGTCTAGCGGGAGAGCAAAGCACAGATACGCAGTATTTT.

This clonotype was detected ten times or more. The CDR3 DNA sequence: TGCAGCGGGGGGTCCGCGGGAGTGGATACGCAGTATTTT. Its protein is CSGGSAGVDTQYF. The rearrangement joins TRBV29-1 to TRBJ2-3; 7 bases align to TRBD2. V was pared by 7 bases and J by 6 bases, with 10 bases of the junction left unmatched. CDR1 and CDR2 from the germline V gene are SQVTM and ANQGSEA. The CDR3 consists of 13 residues.

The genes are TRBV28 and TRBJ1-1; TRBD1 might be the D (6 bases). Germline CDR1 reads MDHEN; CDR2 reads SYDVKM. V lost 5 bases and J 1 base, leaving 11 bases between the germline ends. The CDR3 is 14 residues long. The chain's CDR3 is CASSPWGPNTEAFF. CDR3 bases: TGTGCCAGCAGTCCTTGGGGGCCGAACACTGAAGCTTTCTTT. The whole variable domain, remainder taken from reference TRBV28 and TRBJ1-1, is DVKVTQSSRYLVKRTGEKVFLECVQDMDHENMFWYRQDPGLGLRLIYFSYDVKMKEKGDIPEGYSVSREKKERFSLILESASTNQTSMYLCASSPWGPNTEAFFGQGTRLTVV.

This chain's CDR3 is CSVGVETQYF. The DNA of the CDR3 is TGCAGCGTTGGGGTGGAGACCCAGTACTTC. This chain links TRBV29-1 with TRBJ2-5, with D unclear. CDR1 SQVTM and CDR2 ANQGSEA come from the germline V gene. The CDR3 extends over 10 amino acids. V lost 4 bases to trimming and J lost 5 bases, with 5 bases between them.

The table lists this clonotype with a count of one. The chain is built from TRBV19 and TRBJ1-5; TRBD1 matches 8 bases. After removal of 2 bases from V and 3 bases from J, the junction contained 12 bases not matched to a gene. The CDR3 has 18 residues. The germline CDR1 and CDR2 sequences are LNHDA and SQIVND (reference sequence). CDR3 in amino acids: CASSIIPGQGGTNQPQHF. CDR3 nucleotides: TGTGCCAGTAGTATAATCCCCGGACAGGGAGGTACCAATCAGCCCCAGCATTTT.

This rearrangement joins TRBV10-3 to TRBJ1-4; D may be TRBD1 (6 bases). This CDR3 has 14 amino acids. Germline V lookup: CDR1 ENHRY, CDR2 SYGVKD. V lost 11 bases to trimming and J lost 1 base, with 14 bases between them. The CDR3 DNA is TGTGCCTCCAGGGGCTCTGGAACTAATGAAAAACTGTTTTTT. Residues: CASRGSGTNEKLFF.

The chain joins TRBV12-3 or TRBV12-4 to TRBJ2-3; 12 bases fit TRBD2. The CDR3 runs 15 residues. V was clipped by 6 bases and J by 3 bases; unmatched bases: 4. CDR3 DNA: TGTGCCAGCAGGATGACTAGCGGGAGTACAGATACGCAGTATTTT. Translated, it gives CASRMTSGSTDTQYF.

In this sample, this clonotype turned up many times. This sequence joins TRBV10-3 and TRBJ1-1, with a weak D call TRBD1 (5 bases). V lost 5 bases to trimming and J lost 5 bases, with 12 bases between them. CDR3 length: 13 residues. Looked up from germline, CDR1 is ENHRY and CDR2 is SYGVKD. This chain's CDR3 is CAISNQGYTEAFF. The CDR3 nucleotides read TGTGCCATCAGTAACCAGGGTTATACTGAAGCTTTCTTT.

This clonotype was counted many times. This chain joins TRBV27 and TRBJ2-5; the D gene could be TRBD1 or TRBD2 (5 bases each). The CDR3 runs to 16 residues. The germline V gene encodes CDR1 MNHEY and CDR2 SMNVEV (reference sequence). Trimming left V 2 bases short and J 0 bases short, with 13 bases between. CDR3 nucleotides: TGTGCCAGCAGTTTAGGGGCGGGTCCGTACCAAGAGACCCAGTACTTC. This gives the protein CASSLGAGPYQETQYF.

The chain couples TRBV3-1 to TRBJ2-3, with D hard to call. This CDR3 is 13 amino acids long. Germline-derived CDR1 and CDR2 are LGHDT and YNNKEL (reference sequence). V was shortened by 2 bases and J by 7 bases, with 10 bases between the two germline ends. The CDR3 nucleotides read TGTGCCAGCAGCCAATCCAGGACCTATACGCAGTATTTT. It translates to CASSQSRTYTQYF.

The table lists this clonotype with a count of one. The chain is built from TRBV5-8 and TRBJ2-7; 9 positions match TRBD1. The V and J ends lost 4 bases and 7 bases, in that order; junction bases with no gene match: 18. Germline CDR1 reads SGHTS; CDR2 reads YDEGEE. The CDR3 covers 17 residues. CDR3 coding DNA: TGTGCCAGCAGCCAAGGGATTGGGACAGGGATTTTTATAGAGCAGTACTTC. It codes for CASSQGIGTGIFIEQYF.

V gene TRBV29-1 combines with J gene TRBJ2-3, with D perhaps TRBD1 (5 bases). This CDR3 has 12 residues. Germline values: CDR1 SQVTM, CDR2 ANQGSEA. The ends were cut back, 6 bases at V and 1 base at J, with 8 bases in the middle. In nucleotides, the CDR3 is TGCAGCGTAGACAGCGGCACAGATACGCAGTATTTT. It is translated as CSVDSGTDTQYF.

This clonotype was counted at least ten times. The CDR3 is CASSQVHFSTDTQYF. The CDR3 DNA sequence: TGCGCCAGCAGCCAAGTGCACTTCTCCACAGATACGCAGTATTTT. The V gene is TRBV4-1, the J gene TRBJ2-3; the D is unclear. Trimming left V 1 base short and J 2 bases short, with 10 bases between. Germline V gene sequence: CDR1 MGHRA, CDR2 YSYEKL. The CDR3 runs 15 residues.

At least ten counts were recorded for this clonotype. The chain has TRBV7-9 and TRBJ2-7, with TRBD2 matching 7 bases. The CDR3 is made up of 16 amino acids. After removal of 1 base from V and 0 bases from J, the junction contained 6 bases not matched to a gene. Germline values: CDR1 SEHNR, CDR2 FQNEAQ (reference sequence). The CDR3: CASSLDGGSGSYEQYF. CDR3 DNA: TGTGCCAGCAGCTTAGACGGCGGGAGCGGCTCCTACGAGCAGTACTTC.

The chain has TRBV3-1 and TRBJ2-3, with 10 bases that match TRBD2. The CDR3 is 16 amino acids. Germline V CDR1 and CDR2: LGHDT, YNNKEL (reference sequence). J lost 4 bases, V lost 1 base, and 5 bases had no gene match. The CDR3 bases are TGTGCCAGCAGCCAAGCGACTAGCGGGTCGGCAGATACGCAGTATTTT. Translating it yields CASSQATSGSADTQYF.

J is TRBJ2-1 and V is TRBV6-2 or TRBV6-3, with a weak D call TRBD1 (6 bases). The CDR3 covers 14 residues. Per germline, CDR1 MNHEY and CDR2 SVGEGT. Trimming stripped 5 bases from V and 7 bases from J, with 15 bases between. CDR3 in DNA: TGTGCCAGCAGTATCAAAGGGGGAATAAATGAGCAGTTCTTC. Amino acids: CASSIKGGINEQFF.

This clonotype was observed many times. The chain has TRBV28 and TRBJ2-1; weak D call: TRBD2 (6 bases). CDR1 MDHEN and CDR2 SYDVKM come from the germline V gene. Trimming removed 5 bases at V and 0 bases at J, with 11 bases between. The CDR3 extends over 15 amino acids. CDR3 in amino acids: CASSSPGASYNEQFF. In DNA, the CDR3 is TGTGCCAGCAGTAGTCCGGGAGCCTCCTACAATGAGCAGTTCTTC.

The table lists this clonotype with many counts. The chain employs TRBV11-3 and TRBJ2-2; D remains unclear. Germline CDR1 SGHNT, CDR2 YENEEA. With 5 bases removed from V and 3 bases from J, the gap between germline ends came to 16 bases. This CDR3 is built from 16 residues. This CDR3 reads CASSLTPWPYTGELFF. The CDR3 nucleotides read TGTGCCAGCAGCCTTACACCCTGGCCGTACACCGGGGAGCTGTTTTTT.

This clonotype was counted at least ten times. The CDR3 nucleotides read TGTGCCACGAGCTTAGGGTCCCACTACAATGAGCAGTTCTTC. Protein product: CATSLGSHYNEQFF. V is TRBV7-3 and J is TRBJ2-1; D ambiguous. CDR1 SGHTA and CDR2 FQGTGA come from the germline V gene. This CDR3 is 14 amino acids long. With 10 bases removed from V and 3 bases from J, the gap between germline ends came to 16 bases.